This TCR beta chain was sequenced for a study of cytomegalovirus exposure and HLA in healthy donors listed by TCRdb under 2017. In the study overall: An earlier analysis of several hundred of the donors reported over 250 Gb of sequence data and 117 million unique TCR beta sequences obtained from around 170 million T cells. About 300 gigabases of sequencing data and 70 million to 100 million unique TCR sequences made up an early release that covered approximately 700 HLA-typed donors. The genetic ancestry cluster associated with self-reported Caucasian donors included around four fifths of the roughly 400 genotyped donors. The study was designed to test whether signatures of past pathogen exposure could be identified by cataloging public T cell receptors. The T cell repertoires of some 700 subjects were profiled by immunosequencing and related to cytomegalovirus serostatus. In addition to the first cohort of 666 subjects, a separate validation cohort of over 90 different subjects was used. High-throughput TCR immunosequencing, statistical association of individual TCRs with disease status, and machine learning were combined to predict cytomegalovirus infection status. In a later analysis, previously published TCR beta repertoires from roughly 710 donors were re-analyzed and high-resolution HLA genotyping was added so that TCR occurrence patterns could be studied. Rather than using new phenotypic data, the later analysis identified candidate immune exposures from TCR beta sequences and from how often those sequences occurred across donors. An earlier analysis of 500 to 650 of the donors applied high-throughput TCR beta sequencing to assess whether each TCR beta V gene segment acted as functional or pseudogenic. Donor age, sex, ethnicity and CMV serostatus were compiled alongside the repertoire data. A later genetic analysis took genome-wide SNP genotypes for 398 of the 666 donors and used that subset as a discovery cohort. All discovery cohort repertoires had been generated on a single sequencing platform. Class I and class II HLA loci were covered by the typing at four-digit resolution. Typing coverage differed by locus: A, B, C, DRB1 and DQB1 were typed in about 629-630 donors, DQA1 in 522, DPA1 in approximately 600, and DPB1 in around 490. About five DR-DQ haplotypes were handled as single units for association and clustering, since linkage in the cohort was strong. Across roughly 420 genotyped donors of the cohort, an average of about 240,000 unique TCR beta nucleotide sequences per donor were sequenced, and around 19% of those sequences were non-productive.

Preparation of the library involved the immunoSEQ multiplex PCR assay. A mixture of 60 forward primers for TCR Vbeta segments and 13 reverse primers for TCR Jbeta segments was used in the multiplex PCR. Amplification of the CDR3 region of rearranged TCR beta genes was performed with a multiplex PCR assay on genomic DNA. The Illumina HiSeq System was used to sequence the amplified TCR beta libraries as 87-base-pair reads. As for how the authors treated the data: In a later analysis, 70 million to 95 million unique TCR beta chains were counted across the approximately 640 repertoires, and roughly 11 million of these chains were shared by at least two donors. To remove PCR and sequencing errors, raw reads were error-corrected and collapsed into unique sequences using a nearest-neighbor algorithm that merged closely related sequences. V, D and J gene segments were assigned by aligning CDR3 sequences to IMGT reference sequences. For a sequence to be retained, at least a six-nucleotide match to both a V gene segment and a J gene segment was required. A rearrangement was called productive if the CDR3 had no stop codons and remained in frame with V and J, and every other rearrangement was called non-productive. CDR3 was defined by IMGT convention, running from the second conserved V-encoded cysteine to the conserved J-encoded phenylalanine. The earlier analysis of 500 to 650 of the donors excluded any sequence lacking an unambiguous match to a single V gene segment. In an earlier analysis of 587 of the donors, V segments were called functional above 56.7% productive rearrangements and were called segregating when the between-donor standard deviation exceeded 5%. A statistical classification framework was built for diagnosing cytomegalovirus status from the catalog of TCR beta chain sequences. V and J gene assignment, in a later analysis, came from comparing TCR nucleotide sequences with IMGT/GENE-DB human TR gene sequences. The TCRdist pipeline was used in a later analysis to assign CDR3 sequences and most-parsimonious VDJ recombination scenarios. In a later analysis, each TCR beta chain was defined by its CDR3 amino acid sequence together with its V-gene family, and reads without a unique V-gene family were excluded. A later analysis removed roughly 590 highly shared, low-generation-probability nucleotide sequences to deal with suspected cross-contamination and a sequencing artifact. A later analysis calculated a clonal expansion index for each public chain from normalized within-repertoire ranks of inferred template counts. Generation probabilities in a later analysis came from a VDJ recombination model fitted to out-of-frame rearrangements, and those results were checked against IGoR. In a later analysis, TCR-TCR, TCR-HLA and TCR-CMV co-occurrence was scored with hypergeometric tests, and a repertoire-size bias correction was applied to TCR pairs. False discovery rates were estimated in a later analysis by permuting HLA or CMV assignments 20 times. In a later analysis, co-occurring TCRs were grouped using DBSCAN, with TCRdist sequence similarity added in when clustering inside HLA-allele-positive subsets. Repertoires with fewer than 30,000 or more than 120,000 public chains, plus five repertoires with anomalous nucleotide sharing, were excluded from co-occurrence clustering. TCRdb took over this immuneACCESS table, retaining in-frame rearrangements with V and J assigned. Such tables are incomplete; in checked studies, under half of the missing clones stem from an unresolved V gene, and the remainder is unexplained. V, J and clone size were drawn from that table, and D and trimming were deduced from the DNA. The sample table records about 89,000 clones; 85% of these occur just once. The ten largest clones take up 7.4% of the sample.

The cohort comprised 666 healthy bone marrow donors. Cohort members were all nominally healthy when sampled, although unrecorded immune exposures were likely present. The donor was CMV seropositive and belonged to the group of 250 to 350 seropositive cohort members. Every donor gave a peripheral blood sample, and the peripheral blood mononuclear cells from that sample were used for TCR beta sequencing. Genomic DNA extraction from the blood cell samples was performed with the Qiagen DNeasy Blood Extraction Kit. A word on this clone: The target of this receptor is not known. Base qualities are not at hand, and no much larger clone is one base apart.

The germline V end is reduced by 4 bases and the J end by 4 bases; junction bases left unmatched: 4. The CDR3, from cysteine to phenylalanine, totals 15 residues. CDR3 DNA is the only sequence kept; it has 45 bases, read in frame from the first base. CDR1 and CDR2 are read off the germline V gene as SGHTA and FQGTGA. Findings and caveats that apply to the study as a whole: The presence/absence analyses assumed that sequencing depth was roughly uniform across donors, and that assumption may not be true. In vitro tests confirmed that a few of the cytomegalovirus-associated TCR beta chains recognize cytomegalovirus antigens. A later analysis associated 16,951 TCR beta sequences with specific HLA alleles at a false discovery rate of 0.05. A cluster of highly shared sequence variants was judged likely to represent a technical artifact of the sequencing pipeline. Because the 87-base-pair reads could not distinguish some IMGT-functional V segments, including TRBV6-2 and TRBV6-3, those segments were excluded. Correlated functional status among segregating V segments might reflect linkage disequilibrium, but an unknown experimental factor could not be ruled out. Cytomegalovirus status was reported to be diagnosed by the classifier with high specificity and sensitivity in both the original and validation cohorts. Most TCR sequences were seen in very few donors, while some public TCRs were found in many individuals. It was suggested by the authors that the approach could potentially be generalized to other disease states and immunological phenotypes. When HLA alleles, especially DR and DQ, strongly co-occurred, attributing TCR associations to individual alleles was difficult. In a later analysis, the rate of TCR association differed among HLA loci, with DRB1 alleles having the most associated TCRs and HLA-C alleles having the fewest. In the study, around 150 TCR beta chains were listed as associated with cytomegalovirus. Only TCR beta chains were sequenced in this cohort, and the absence of alpha or paired-chain data limited detectable features. A further reported finding was that TCR beta sequences accurately predicted the HLA-A and HLA-B alleles for most subjects in the first cohort. V-gene and J-gene trimming of TCR beta chains was associated with a missense DCLRE1C variant in a later genetic analysis, and the association was replicated in an independent cohort. According to a later genetic analysis, donors in an Asian-associated ancestry cluster had fewer N-insertions in productive TCRs than the approximately 630-donor mean. Compared with equally common non-associated chains, HLA-associated TCR beta chains in a later analysis were more clonally expanded and had lower generation probabilities. Because counts were too low, roughly 18 rarely observed V segments, including chromosome 9 orphons, were left out of the earlier analysis of approximately 580 of the donors. In an earlier analysis of under 600 of the donors, most TCR beta V segments were observed in productive rearrangements about 87% or about 30% of the time, broadly matching IMGT annotations. In a later analysis, several top co-occurrence clusters were reported to appear linked to parvovirus B19, influenza, CMV and Epstein-Barr virus. HLA typing was unavailable for some donors at each locus, so association tests used only the typed subset. A later analysis found that most CMV-associated TCR beta chains appeared HLA-restricted, with HLA associations seemingly driven largely by CMV exposure. Immune exposure information for the cohort was limited to CMV serostatus.

In this chain, TRBV7-3 is recombined with TRBJ2-5; a stretch of 12 junction bases matches TRBD2. Sequencing was performed on PBMCs. The receptor was isolated from a man aged 40-50 years in good health and CMV-seropositive. The CDR3 protein is CASSSTSGSGETQYF. The DNA sequence is given as TGTGCCAGCAGCTCGACTAGCGGGAGTGGAGAGACCCAGTACTTC.